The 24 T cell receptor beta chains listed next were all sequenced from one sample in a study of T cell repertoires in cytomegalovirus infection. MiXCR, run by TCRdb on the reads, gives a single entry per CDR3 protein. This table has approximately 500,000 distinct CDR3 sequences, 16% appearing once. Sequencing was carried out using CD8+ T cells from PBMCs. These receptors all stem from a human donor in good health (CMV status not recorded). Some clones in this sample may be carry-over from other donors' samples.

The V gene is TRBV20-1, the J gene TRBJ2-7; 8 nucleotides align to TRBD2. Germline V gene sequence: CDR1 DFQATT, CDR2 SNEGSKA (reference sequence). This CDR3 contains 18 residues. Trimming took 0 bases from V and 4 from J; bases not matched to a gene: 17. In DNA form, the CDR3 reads TGCAGTGCTAGAGACTCCAGGCGGGCGGGAGGCCGAAGGTACGAGCAGTACTTC. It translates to CSARDSRRAGGRRYEQYF.

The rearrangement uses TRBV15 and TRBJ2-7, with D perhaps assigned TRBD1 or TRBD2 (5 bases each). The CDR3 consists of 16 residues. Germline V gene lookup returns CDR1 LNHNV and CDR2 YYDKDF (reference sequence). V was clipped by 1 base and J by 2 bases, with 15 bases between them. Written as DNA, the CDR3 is TGTGCCACCAGCAGAGCCTCGACGGGACCGACCTACGAGCAGTACTTC. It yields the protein CATSRASTGPTYEQYF.

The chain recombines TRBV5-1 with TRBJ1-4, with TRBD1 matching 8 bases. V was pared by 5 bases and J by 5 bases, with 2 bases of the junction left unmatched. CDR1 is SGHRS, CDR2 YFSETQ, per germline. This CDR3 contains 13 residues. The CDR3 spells CASRRTGNEKLFF. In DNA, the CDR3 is TGCGCCAGCAGACGGACAGGGAATGAAAAACTGTTTTTT.

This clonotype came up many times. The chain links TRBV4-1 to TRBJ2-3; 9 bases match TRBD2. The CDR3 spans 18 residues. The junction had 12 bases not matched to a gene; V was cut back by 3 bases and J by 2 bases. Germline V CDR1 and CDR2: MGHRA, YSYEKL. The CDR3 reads CASSHGAGGRSLTDTQYF. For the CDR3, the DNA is TGCGCCAGCAGCCATGGGGCGGGGGGGCGGTCCCTCACAGATACGCAGTATTTT.

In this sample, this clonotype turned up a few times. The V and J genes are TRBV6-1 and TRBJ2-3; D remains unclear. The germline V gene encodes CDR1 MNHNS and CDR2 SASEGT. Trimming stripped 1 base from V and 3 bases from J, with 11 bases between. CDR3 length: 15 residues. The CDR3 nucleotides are TGTGCCAGCAGTGAAGGGCAGGTAGTAACAGATACGCAGTATTTT. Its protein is CASSEGQVVTDTQYF.

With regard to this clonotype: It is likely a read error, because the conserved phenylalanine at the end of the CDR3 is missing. The CDR3 sequence is CASSSLTGANYGYTL. CDR3 nucleotides: TGTGCCAGCAGTTCATTGACAGGCGCTAACTATGGCTACACCTTA. The chain is built from TRBV27 and TRBJ1-2, with D perhaps matching TRBD1 (6 bases). CDR1 MNHEY and CDR2 SMNVEV come from the germline V gene (reference sequence). Trimming removed 4 bases at V and 0 bases at J, with 12 bases between. The CDR3 loop spans 15 amino acids.

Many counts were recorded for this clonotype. CDR3 DNA: TGTGCCAGCAGCTTAAATTTAGCAAGCGAGCAGTACTTC. Translating it yields CASSLNLASEQYF. The V and J genes are TRBV11-1 and TRBJ2-7; D remains unclear. V shed 2 bases and J shed 6 bases, with 11 bases lying between them. Germline V gene sequence: CDR1 SGHAT, CDR2 FQDESV (reference sequence). The CDR3 length is 13 residues.

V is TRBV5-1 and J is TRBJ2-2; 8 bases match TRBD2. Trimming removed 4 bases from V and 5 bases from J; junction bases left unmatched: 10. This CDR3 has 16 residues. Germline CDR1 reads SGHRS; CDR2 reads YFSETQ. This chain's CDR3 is CASSLKAGEGTGELFF. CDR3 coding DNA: TGCGCCAGCAGCCTAAAAGCGGGAGAGGGGACCGGGGAGCTGTTTTTT.

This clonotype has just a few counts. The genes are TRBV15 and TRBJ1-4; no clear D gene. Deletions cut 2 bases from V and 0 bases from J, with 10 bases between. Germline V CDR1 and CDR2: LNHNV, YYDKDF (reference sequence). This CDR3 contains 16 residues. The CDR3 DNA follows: TGTGCCACCAGCAGACAGAACAAAGCAACTAATGAAAAACTGTTTTTT. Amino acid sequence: CATSRQNKATNEKLFF. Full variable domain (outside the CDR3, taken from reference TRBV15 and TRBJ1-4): DAMVIQNPRYQVTQFGKPVTLSCSQTLNHNVMYWYQQKSSQAPKLLFHYYDKDFNNEADTPDNFQSRRPNTSFCFLDIRSPGLGDTAMYLCATSRQNKATNEKLFFGSGTQLSVL.

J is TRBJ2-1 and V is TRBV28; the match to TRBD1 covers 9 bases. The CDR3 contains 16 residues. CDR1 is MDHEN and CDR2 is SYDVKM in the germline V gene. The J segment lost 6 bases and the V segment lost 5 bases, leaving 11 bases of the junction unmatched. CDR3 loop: CASSKGGTGGRNEQFF. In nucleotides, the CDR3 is TGTGCCAGCAGTAAGGGGGGCACAGGGGGCCGCAATGAGCAGTTCTTC. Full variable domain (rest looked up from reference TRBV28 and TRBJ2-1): DVKVTQSSRYLVKRTGEKVFLECVQDMDHENMFWYRQDPGLGLRLIYFSYDVKMKEKGDIPEGYSVSREKKERFSLILESASTNQTSMYLCASSKGGTGGRNEQFFGPGTRLTVL.

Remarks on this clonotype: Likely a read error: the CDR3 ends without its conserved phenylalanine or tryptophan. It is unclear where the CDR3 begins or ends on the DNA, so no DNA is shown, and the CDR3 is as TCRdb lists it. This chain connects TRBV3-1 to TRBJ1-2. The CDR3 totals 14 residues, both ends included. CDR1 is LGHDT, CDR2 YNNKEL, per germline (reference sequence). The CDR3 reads CASSLYGKMAVDTL.

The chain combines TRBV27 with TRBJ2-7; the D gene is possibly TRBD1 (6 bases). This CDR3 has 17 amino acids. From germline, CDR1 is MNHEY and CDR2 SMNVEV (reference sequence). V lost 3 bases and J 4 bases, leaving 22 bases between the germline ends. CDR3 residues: CASSFSRGEGPKYEQYF. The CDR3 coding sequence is TGTGCCAGCAGTTTCAGCAGGGGCGAGGGGCCTAAATACGAGCAGTACTTC.

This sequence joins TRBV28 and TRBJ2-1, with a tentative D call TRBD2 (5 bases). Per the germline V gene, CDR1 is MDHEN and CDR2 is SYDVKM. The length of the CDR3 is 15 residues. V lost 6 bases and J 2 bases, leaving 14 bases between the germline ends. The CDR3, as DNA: TGTGCCAGCAGACCCCCAGCGGAGGCCTACAATGAGCAGTTCTTC. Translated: CASRPPAEAYNEQFF.

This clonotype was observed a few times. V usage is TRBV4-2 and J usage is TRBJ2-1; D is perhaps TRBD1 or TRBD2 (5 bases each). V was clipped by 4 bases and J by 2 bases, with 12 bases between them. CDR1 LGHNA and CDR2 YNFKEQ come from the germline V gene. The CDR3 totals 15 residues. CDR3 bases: TGTGCCAGCAGCCCCTCCGTGGGGGCCTACAATGAGCAGTTCTTC. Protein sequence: CASSPSVGAYNEQFF.

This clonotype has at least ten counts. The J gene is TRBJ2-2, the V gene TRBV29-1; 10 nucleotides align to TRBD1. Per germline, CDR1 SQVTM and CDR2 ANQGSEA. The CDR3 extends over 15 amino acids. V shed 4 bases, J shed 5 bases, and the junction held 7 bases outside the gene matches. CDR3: CSVVPGQGLTGELFF. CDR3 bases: TGCAGCGTTGTTCCGGGACAGGGGCTAACCGGGGAGCTGTTTTTT.

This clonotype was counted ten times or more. The CDR3 nucleotides are TGTGCCAGCAAAGAGCGGGAAGGGTACGGTGAGCAGTTCTTC. It encodes CASKEREGYGEQFF. The chain recombines TRBV28 with TRBJ2-1, with 7 bases aligning to TRBD2. V trimming: 7 bases; J trimming: 9 bases; junction bases outside the gene matches: 12. The length of the CDR3 is 14 residues. The V gene's germline CDR1 is MDHEN and CDR2 SYDVKM.

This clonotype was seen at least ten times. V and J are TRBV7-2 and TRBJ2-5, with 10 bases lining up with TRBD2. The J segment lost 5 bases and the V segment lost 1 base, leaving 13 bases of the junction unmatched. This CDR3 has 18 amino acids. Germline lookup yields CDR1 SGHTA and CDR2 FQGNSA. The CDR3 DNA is TGTGCCAGCAGCTTAGATTGGGCTAGCGGGAGTTCGGGGGAGACCCAGTACTTC. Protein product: CASSLDWASGSSGETQYF.

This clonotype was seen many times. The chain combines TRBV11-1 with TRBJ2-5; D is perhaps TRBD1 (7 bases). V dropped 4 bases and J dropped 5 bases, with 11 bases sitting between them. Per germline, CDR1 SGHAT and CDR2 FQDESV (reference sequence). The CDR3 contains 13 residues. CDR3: CASSSTGRETQYF. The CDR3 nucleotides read TGTGCCAGCAGCTCGACAGGGAGGGAGACCCAGTACTTC.

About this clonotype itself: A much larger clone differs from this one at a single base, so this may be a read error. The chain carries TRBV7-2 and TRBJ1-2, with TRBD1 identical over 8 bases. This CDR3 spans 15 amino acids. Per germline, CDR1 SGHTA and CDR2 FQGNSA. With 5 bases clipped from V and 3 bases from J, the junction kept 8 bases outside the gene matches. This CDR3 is CASSPGQVAHYGYTF. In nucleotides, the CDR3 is TGTGCCAGCAGCCCGGGACAGGTGGCGCACTATGGCTACACCTTC. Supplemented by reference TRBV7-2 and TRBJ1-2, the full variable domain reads GAGVSQSPSNKVTEKGKDVELRCDPISGHTALYWYRQSLGQGLEFLIYFQGNSAPDKSGLPSDRFSAERTGGSVSTLTIQRTQQEDSAVYLCASSPGQVAHYGYTFGSGTRLTVV.

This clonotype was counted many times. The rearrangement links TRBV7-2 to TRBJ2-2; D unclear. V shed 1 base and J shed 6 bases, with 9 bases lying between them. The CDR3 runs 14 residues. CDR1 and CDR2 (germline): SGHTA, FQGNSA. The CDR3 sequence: CASSLDGGSGELFF. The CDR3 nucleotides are TGTGCCAGCAGCTTAGATGGTGGGTCCGGGGAGCTGTTTTTT. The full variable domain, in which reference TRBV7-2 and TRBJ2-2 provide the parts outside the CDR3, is GAGVSQSPSNKVTEKGKDVELRCDPISGHTALYWYRQSLGQGLEFLIYFQGNSAPDKSGLPSDRFSAERTGGSVSTLTIQRTQQEDSAVYLCASSLDGGSGELFFGEGSRLTVL.

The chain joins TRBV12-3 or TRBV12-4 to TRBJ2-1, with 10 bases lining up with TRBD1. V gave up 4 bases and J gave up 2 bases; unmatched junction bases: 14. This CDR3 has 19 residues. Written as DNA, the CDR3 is TGTGCCAGCAGTTACCCCCTTCGGGACAGGGGCTTTGCCTACAATGAGCAGTTCTTC. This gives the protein CASSYPLRDRGFAYNEQFF.

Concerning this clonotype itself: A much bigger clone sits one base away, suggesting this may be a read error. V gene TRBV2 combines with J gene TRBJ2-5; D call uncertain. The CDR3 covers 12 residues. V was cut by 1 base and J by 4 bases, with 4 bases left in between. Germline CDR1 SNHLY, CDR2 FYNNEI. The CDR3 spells CASSEDRETQYF. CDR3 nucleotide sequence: TGTGCCAGCAGTGAAGACAGAGAGACCCAGTACTTC.

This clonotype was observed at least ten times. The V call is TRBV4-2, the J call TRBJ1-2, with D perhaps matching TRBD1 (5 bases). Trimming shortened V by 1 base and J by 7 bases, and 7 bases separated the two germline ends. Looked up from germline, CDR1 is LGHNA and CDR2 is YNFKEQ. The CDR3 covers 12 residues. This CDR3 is CASSQGGGGYTF. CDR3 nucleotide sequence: TGTGCCAGCAGCCAAGGTGGGGGTGGCTACACCTTC.

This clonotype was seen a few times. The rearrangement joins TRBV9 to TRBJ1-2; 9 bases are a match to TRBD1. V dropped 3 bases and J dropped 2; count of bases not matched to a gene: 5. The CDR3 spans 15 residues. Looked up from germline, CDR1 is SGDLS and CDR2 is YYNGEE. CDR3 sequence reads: CASSGWTGVNYGYTF. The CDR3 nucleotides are TGTGCCAGCAGCGGTTGGACAGGGGTGAACTATGGCTACACCTTC.